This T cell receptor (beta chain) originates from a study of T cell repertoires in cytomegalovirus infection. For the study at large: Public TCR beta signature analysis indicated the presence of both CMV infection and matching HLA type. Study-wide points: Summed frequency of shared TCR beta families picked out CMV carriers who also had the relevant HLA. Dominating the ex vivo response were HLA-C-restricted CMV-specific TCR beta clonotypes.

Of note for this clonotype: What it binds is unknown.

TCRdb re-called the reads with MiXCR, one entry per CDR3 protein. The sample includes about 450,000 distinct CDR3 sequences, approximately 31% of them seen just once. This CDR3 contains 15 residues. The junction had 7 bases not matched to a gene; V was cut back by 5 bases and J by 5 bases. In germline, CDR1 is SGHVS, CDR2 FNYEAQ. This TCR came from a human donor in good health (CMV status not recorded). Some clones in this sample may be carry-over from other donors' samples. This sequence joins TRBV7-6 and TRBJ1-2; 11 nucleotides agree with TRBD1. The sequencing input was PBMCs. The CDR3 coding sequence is TGTGCCAGCAGCCCCGGACAGGGGGCAGGGTATGGCTACACCTTC. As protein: CASSPGQGAGYGYTF.